This T cell receptor (beta chain) was obtained from a study of T cell responses to AZD1222 COVID-19 vaccine. Overall study: Second-dose recipients at about 4 or about 12 weeks were treated as one pooled group. Broader study findings: Repertoires were obtained solely post-peak T cell response.

Measured with immunoSEQ multiplex PCR; TCRdb has only the in-frame clones, and not every one. Of about 110,000 clones in the sample, roughly 90% were seen once. In the case of this clone: Its target is not known.

Between the trimmed V and J ends, which lost 2 bases and 5 bases, there was a span of 7 bases. Germline V CDR1 and CDR2: LNHDA, SQIVND (reference sequence). This CDR3 has 13 amino acids. Sequencing was performed on peripheral blood, taken on day 0 of AZD1222 vaccination. This sequence originates from an adult in good health. This chain uses TRBV19 with TRBJ2-1; D uncertain. The CDR3 DNA reads as TGTGCCAGTAGTATAAGGACGAACAATGAGCAGTTCTTC. Amino acid sequence: CASSIRTNNEQFF.